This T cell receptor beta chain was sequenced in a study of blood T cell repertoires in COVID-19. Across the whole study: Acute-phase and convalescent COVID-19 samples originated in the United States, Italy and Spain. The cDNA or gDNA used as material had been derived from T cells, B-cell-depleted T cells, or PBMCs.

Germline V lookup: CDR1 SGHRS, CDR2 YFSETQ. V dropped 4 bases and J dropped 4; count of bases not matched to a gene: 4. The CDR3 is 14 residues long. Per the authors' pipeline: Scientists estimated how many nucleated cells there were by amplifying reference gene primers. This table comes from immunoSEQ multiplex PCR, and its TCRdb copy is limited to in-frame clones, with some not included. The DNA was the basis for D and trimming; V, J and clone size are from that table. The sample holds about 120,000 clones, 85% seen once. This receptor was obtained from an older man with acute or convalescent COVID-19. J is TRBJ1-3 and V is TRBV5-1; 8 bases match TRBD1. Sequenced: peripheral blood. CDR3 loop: CASSGGTGGNTIYF. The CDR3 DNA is TGCGCCAGCAGCGGGGGGACAGGCGGAAACACCATATATTTT. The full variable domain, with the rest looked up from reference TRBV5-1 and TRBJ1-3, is KAGVTQTPRYLIKTRGQQVTLSCSPISGHRSVSWYQQTPGQGLQFLFEYFSETQRNKGNFPGRFSGRQFSNSRSEMNVSTLELGDSALYLCASSGGTGGNTIYFGEGSWLTVV.